The 14 T cell receptor beta chains below all came from one sample that was sequenced in a study of regulatory T cells in long-lasting Graves disease. The time point here: persistent/refractory GD, antithyroid drugs over 5 years with positive TRAb. Construction of the TCR library relied on RNA isolated from PBMCs. TCR beta libraries were built with iRepertoire HTBI primers and Arm-PCR of CDR3 regions. From the multiplex PCR reads, TCRdb called clonotypes with MiXCR, one entry per CDR3 protein. The data hold roughly 470,000 distinct CDR3 sequences, with around 21% observed a single time. This specimen consisted of peripheral blood mononuclear cells (PBMCs), obtained when the disease was refractory, from a patient treated with antithyroid drugs. The receptors originated from a female donor with Graves disease.

This clonotype was counted at least ten times. The CDR3 loop is CASSSRDRGREAFF. The DNA for the CDR3 is TGTGCCAGCAGCAGCCGGGACAGGGGGCGCGAAGCTTTCTTT. The chain joins TRBV7-2 to TRBJ1-1; the match to TRBD1 covers 12 bases. The germline CDR1 and CDR2 sequences are SGHTA and FQGNSA. This CDR3 has 14 amino acids. Trimming cost V 5 bases and J 8 bases; bases outside gene matches: 6.

V usage is TRBV7-6 and J usage is TRBJ1-6; D not resolved. The CDR3 has 15 amino acids. Trimming shortened V by 4 bases and J by 3 bases, and 10 bases separated the two germline ends. The germline CDR1 and CDR2 sequences are SGHVS and FNYEAQ. In DNA form, the CDR3 reads TGTGCCAGCAGCTCGACGCCGGGCTATAATTCACCCCTCCACTTT. Residues: CASSSTPGYNSPLHF. The full variable domain, with the rest looked up from reference TRBV7-6 and TRBJ1-6, is GAGVSQSPRYKVTKRGQDVALRCDPISGHVSLYWYRQALGQGPEFLTYFNYEAQQDKSGLPNDRFSAERPEGSISTLTIQRTEQRDSAMYRCASSSTPGYNSPLHFGNGTRLTVT.

As for this clonotype: This may be a read error: a much more frequent sequence differs by one nucleotide. The rearrangement joins TRBV11-1 to TRBJ2-7, with 9 bases aligning to TRBD2. V trimming: 5 bases; J trimming: 3 bases; junction bases outside the gene matches: 8. Germline assignment: CDR1 SGHAT and CDR2 FQDESV (reference sequence). The CDR3 has 15 amino acids. The CDR3 is CASSIEAGGLYEQYF. Here the CDR3 DNA reads TGTGCCAGCAGCATAGAAGCGGGAGGTCTCTACGAGCAGTACTTC.

A remark on this clonotype: This likely comes from a read error, as the CDR3 has no conserved phenylalanine or tryptophan at its end. This rearrangement joins TRBV11-2 to TRBJ2-5, with D possibly TRBD2 on 5 matching bases. CDR3 size: 15 residues. The V end lost 0 bases, the J end lost 4 bases, and 12 bases lay between the germline ends. CDR1 and CDR2 from the germline V gene are SGHAT and FQNNGV. The CDR3 spells CASSLELASRETQYL. The CDR3 nucleotides read TGTGCCAGCAGCTTAGAGCTCGCTAGCAGAGAGACCCAGTACCTC.

This clonotype was picked up many times. This chain links TRBV28 with TRBJ2-7; the D is unclear. The length of the CDR3 is 12 residues. V lost 8 bases and J 2 bases, leaving 10 bases between the germline ends. Germline V lookup: CDR1 MDHEN, CDR2 SYDVKM. CDR3 protein: CASAVITYEQYF. CDR3 DNA: TGTGCCAGCGCAGTCATCACCTACGAGCAGTACTTC.

Concerning this clonotype: This clone may be a read error of a much larger clone one base away. V is TRBV28 and J is TRBJ2-7, with a weak D call TRBD1 (5 bases). CDR1 is MDHEN, CDR2 SYDVKM, per germline. V was pared by 4 bases and J by 5 bases, with 12 bases between. CDR3 length equals 13 residues. The CDR3: CASSSTGPDEQYF. The CDR3 DNA is TGTGCCAGCAGTTCTACAGGTCCCGACGAGCAGTACTTC.

J is TRBJ2-2 and V is TRBV9; no definite D call. V shed 3 bases and J shed 6 bases, with 3 bases lying between them. From germline, CDR1 is SGDLS and CDR2 YYNGEE. This CDR3 is built from 11 residues. Here the CDR3 DNA reads TGTGCCAGCAGCGGCGCCGGGGAGCTGTTTTTT. It yields the protein CASSGAGELFF.

In regard to this clonotype: One junction end does not reproduce the germline sequence, and a read error may be involved. V and J are TRBV18 and TRBJ2-7; 7 bases line up with TRBD1. The CDR3 consists of 15 residues. The germline V gene encodes CDR1 KGHSH and CDR2 LQKENI. CDR3 loop: CAGSSTGATNYEQYF. CDR3 DNA sequence: TGTGCCGGCTCAAGTACAGGGGCGACGAACTACGAGCAGTACTTC.

In this sample, this clonotype turned up many times. V and J are TRBV28 and TRBJ1-1; 8 bases fit TRBD1. The CDR3 contains 15 residues. The junction had 11 bases not matched to a gene; V was cut back by 6 bases and J by 5 bases. From germline, CDR1 is MDHEN and CDR2 SYDVKM. CDR3 in amino acids: CASRGQGNRGTEAFF. The CDR3 region has the DNA TGTGCCAGCAGAGGACAGGGTAATCGGGGGACTGAAGCTTTCTTT.

In this sample, this clonotype turned up a few times. This chain joins TRBV6-1 and TRBJ1-1; D ambiguous. Trimming removed 7 bases from V and 2 bases from J, with 11 bases in between. Germline assignment: CDR1 MNHNS and CDR2 SASEGT. The CDR3 totals 13 residues. In DNA, the CDR3 is TGTGCCAGCACCGCGAGGGAAAACACTGAAGCTTTCTTT. It specifies CASTARENTEAFF.

CDR3 in amino acids: CASSSFGNEQFF. CDR3 nucleotides: TGTGCCAGCAGTTCATTTGGCAATGAGCAGTTCTTC. The rearrangement uses TRBV27 and TRBJ2-1; no clear D gene. V dropped 4 bases and J dropped 6 bases, with 7 bases sitting between them. Germline V gives CDR1 MNHEY, CDR2 SMNVEV (reference sequence). The CDR3 is 12 amino acids.

The chain recombines TRBV18 with TRBJ1-1, with 8 bases lining up with TRBD1. V dropped 8 bases and J dropped 1; count of bases not matched to a gene: 12. The CDR3 is 16 residues long. Germline CDR1 KGHSH, CDR2 LQKENI. CDR3: CASVQGQVARNTEAFF. The CDR3, as DNA: TGTGCCAGCGTTCAGGGACAGGTCGCTCGGAACACTGAAGCTTTCTTT.

This clonotype appeared many times. This chain uses TRBV6-1 with TRBJ2-7; TRBD1 agrees at 7 bases. Per germline, CDR1 MNHNS and CDR2 SASEGT. The V gene end was trimmed by 5 bases and the J gene end by 1 base; junction bases not matched to a gene: 5. The CDR3 runs to 14 residues. CDR3 sequence reads: CASSRLGQSYEQYF. CDR3 DNA: TGTGCCAGCAGTCGACTGGGACAGTCCTACGAGCAGTACTTC.

V and J are TRBV28 and TRBJ1-5, with D possibly matching TRBD1 (6 bases). From germline, CDR1 is MDHEN and CDR2 SYDVKM. V lost 5 bases and J 5 bases, leaving 16 bases between the germline ends. There are 15 residues in the CDR3. As DNA, the CDR3 is TGTGCCAGCAGTATCAGCACCGGGGGCCATCAGCCCCAGCATTTT. Its protein is CASSISTGGHQPQHF.